This record concerns one T cell receptor beta chain sequence. The data are from a study of blood T cell repertoires in COVID-19. Whole-study context: From the United States, Italy and Spain came samples of acute and convalescent COVID-19. PBMCs, B-cell-depleted T cells, or T cells were the source of the cDNA or gDNA that made up the material.

This CDR3 contains 13 residues. CDR1 and CDR2 (germline): MNHEY, SVGAGI. J lost 6 bases, V lost 6 bases, and 4 bases had no gene match. Source study methods: Reference gene primer amplification in the assay estimated nucleated cell counts. The repertoire was sequenced with immunoSEQ multiplex PCR; TCRdb's copy has only in-frame clones and lacks some. V and J calls and clone size are as listed in that table; D and trimming were resolved from the DNA. The sample shows approximately 150,000 clones, around 89% of them seen only once. The sequenced sample consisted of peripheral blood. The J gene is TRBJ2-7, the V gene TRBV6-5; TRBD1 matches 11 bases. This receptor was taken from a man aged 50 or older who had recovered from COVID-19. CDR3 bases: TGTGCCAGCAGCGCCGGGACAGGGGGCGAGCAGTACTTC. It is translated as CASSAGTGGEQYF.